This T cell receptor beta chain comes out of a study of response to subunit inactivated influenza vaccine. The study's findings and limits: It was the authors' suggestion that each seasonal influenza vaccination recruits few new T cells.

TCRdb re-called the RT-PCR reads with MiXCR, one entry per CDR3 protein. The data hold 800,000 or so distinct CDR3 sequences, with about 20% observed a single time. This clonotype was counted between two and nine times. The antigen is not known. The sample here was PBMCs from blood, taken less than 6 days after vaccination. The receptor was isolated from a man over 45 who received an inactivated influenza vaccine.

CDR3 loop: CASSLLERVYNEQFF. In DNA form, the CDR3 reads TGCGCCAGCAGCTTGTTGGAGCGGGTTTACAATGAGCAGTTCTTC. The rearrangement uses TRBV5-1 and TRBJ2-1, with a tentative D call TRBD2 (6 bases). Germline V gene sequence: CDR1 SGHRS, CDR2 YFSETQ. The length of the CDR3 is 15 residues. V lost 1 base and J lost 4, with 12 bases in between.